These T cell receptor beta chains were read from a single sample in a study of blood T cell repertoires in COVID-19. The method was immunoSEQ multiplex PCR; TCRdb's version includes in-frame clones alone and lacks a portion of them. The top ten clones hold about 4.2% of a sample with 95,000 to 150,000 clones, approximately 80% of them seen once. Sequencing input: peripheral blood. These receptors were taken from a woman aged 70-85 years with acute or convalescent COVID-19. The CDR3 runs from the conserved cysteine through the conserved F or W. A D gene is named only where the DNA matches it firmly. Clone sizes are given selectively: once, few, many, or a class where the clone is expanded.

>TRBJ2-1|TRBD2|TRBV10-2|NA
CASSASSGAYNEQFF
TGCGCCAGCAGTGCGTCTAGCGGGGCCTACAATGAGCAGTTCTTC
>TRBJ2-7|TRBD2|TRBV10-2|once
CASSETGTTGEQYF
TGCGCCAGCAGTGAGACCGGGACTACGGGGGAGCAGTACTTC
>TRBJ1-6|NA|TRBV21-1|NA
CASSKVDQGPLHF
TGTGCCAGCAGCAAAGTTGATCAGGGGCCCCTCCACTTT
>TRBJ2-1|TRBD2|TRBV19|NA
CASSRTHSGGGNEQFF
TGTGCCAGTAGTAGGACCCATAGCGGGGGTGGCAATGAGCAGTTCTTC
>TRBJ1-6|TRBD1|TRBV10-3|NA
CAISAAGLGTGSYNSPLHF
TGTGCCATCAGTGCGGCGGGGCTGGGGACAGGCTCCTATAATTCACCCCTCCACTTT
>TRBJ2-5|NA|TRBV11-1|NA
CASSLYQAQGQETQYF
TGTGCCAGCAGCTTATACCAGGCACAGGGCCAGGAGACCCAGTACTTC
>TRBJ2-1|NA|TRBV6-6|NA
CASHAPDSLGYNEQFF
TGTGCCAGCCATGCCCCAGACAGCCTGGGTTACAATGAGCAGTTCTTC
>TRBJ1-2|NA|TRBV6-5|NA
CASSYSGREDYGYTF
TGTGCCAGCAGTTACTCTGGCAGGGAAGACTATGGCTACACCTTC
>TRBJ1-2|NA|TRBV5-1|NA
CASSPDKPNYGYTF
TGCGCCAGCAGTCCGGACAAACCTAACTATGGCTACACCTTC
>TRBJ2-5|NA|TRBV29-1|NA
CSVLQGPAETQYF
TGCAGCGTCCTACAGGGTCCTGCAGAGACCCAGTACTTC
>TRBJ1-5|NA|TRBV27|NA
CASSFAGNQPQHF
TGTGCCAGCAGTTTTGCGGGAAATCAGCCCCAGCATTTT
>TRBJ2-2|NA|TRBV11-2|NA
CASSLEGGVTGELFF
TGTGCCAGCAGCTTAGAAGGGGGGGTCACCGGGGAGCTGTTTTTT
>TRBJ1-2|NA|TRBV6-5|NA
CASSYSEISGGGYTF
TGTGCCAGCAGTTACTCAGAGATTTCGGGGGGGGGCTACACCTTC
>TRBJ2-1|TRBD1|TRBV2|NA
CASSAGQGFNEQFF
TGTGCCAGCAGTGCGGGACAGGGGTTCAATGAGCAGTTCTTC
>TRBJ2-2|NA|TRBV10-1|NA
CASSEGTLETGELFF
TGCGCCAGCAGTGAGGGGACTCTGGAGACCGGGGAGCTGTTTTTT
>TRBJ1-1|TRBD1|TRBV5-4|NA
CASSLKQGSHQEAFF
TGTGCCAGCAGCTTGAAACAGGGGAGCCATCAAGAAGCTTTCTTT
>TRBJ1-6|TRBD1|TRBV7-2|NA
CASSDRRQGSLSPLHF
TGTGCCAGCAGCGACAGAAGACAGGGGAGTTTATCACCCCTCCACTTT
>TRBJ2-1|TRBD1|TRBV3-1/TRBV3-2|NA
CASGETGNYNEQFF
TGTGCCAGCGGAGAGACAGGGAACTACAATGAGCAGTTCTTC
>TRBJ1-2|NA|TRBV20-1|NA
CSARDYNGYTF
TGCAGTGCTAGAGATTACAATGGCTACACCTTC
>TRBJ2-2|NA|TRBV5-1|once
CASLPDRPSNTGELFF
TGCGCCAGCCTACCCGACAGGCCGTCGAACACCGGGGAGCTGTTTTTT
>TRBJ2-7|TRBD2|TRBV7-2|NA
CASSPLAGAFYEQYF
TGTGCCAGCAGCCCCCTAGCGGGGGCCTTCTACGAGCAGTACTTC
>TRBJ2-5|NA|TRBV7-3|NA
CASSRGQFETQYF
TGTGCCAGCAGCAGAGGACAGTTCGAGACCCAGTACTTC
>TRBJ1-2|NA|TRBV6-5|once
CASKSLPENYGYTF
TGTGCCAGCAAGAGTCTACCCGAGAACTATGGCTACACCTTC
>TRBJ2-3|TRBD2|TRBV29-1|NA
CSEKGLAGGHSSTDTQYF
TGCAGCGAGAAGGGACTAGCGGGGGGGCATAGTAGCACAGATACGCAGTATTTT
>TRBJ2-5|TRBD1|TRBV6-6|NA
CASSSGTARLQYF
TGTGCCAGCAGCTCCGGGACAGCGAGACTCCAGTACTTC
>TRBJ1-2|NA|TRBV2|once
CASNPGTSGYTF
TGTGCCAGCAACCCCGGGACTAGTGGCTACACCTTC
>TRBJ1-2|TRBD1|TRBV18|NA
CASSLGTGSEGGYTF
TGTGCCAGCTCACTCGGGACAGGGAGTGAAGGAGGCTACACCTTC
>TRBJ1-1|NA|TRBV10-1|NA
CASSENRNTEAFF
TGCGCCAGCAGTGAAAACAGAAACACTGAAGCTTTCTTT
>TRBJ1-2|NA|TRBV15|NA
CATSRERGHNYGYTF
TGTGCCACCAGCAGAGAGCGGGGGCATAACTATGGCTACACCTTC
>TRBJ1-6|NA|TRBV20-1|NA
CSASLADNSPLHF
TGCAGTGCTAGTCTGGCAGATAATTCACCCCTCCACTTT
>TRBJ2-3|NA|TRBV15|NA
CATSILNGVRDTQYF
TGTGCCACCAGCATTTTGAACGGGGTTCGGGATACGCAGTATTTT
>TRBJ1-2|TRBD1|TRBV6-5|NA
CASSRDRANYGYTF
TGTGCCAGCAGCCGGGACAGAGCTAACTATGGCTACACCTTC
>TRBJ1-2|NA|TRBV29-1|NA
CSVLSGYGYTF
TGCAGCGTTTTATCCGGGTATGGCTACACCTTC
>TRBJ1-3|TRBD1|TRBV5-1|few
CASSGTGSSGNTIYF
TGCGCCAGCAGCGGGACAGGGTCCTCTGGAAACACCATATATTTT
>TRBJ2-2|TRBD1|TRBV7-7|NA
CASSVGQANTGELFF
TGTGCCAGCAGCGTCGGACAGGCGAACACCGGGGAGCTGTTTTTT
>TRBJ1-6|NA|TRBV30|NA
CAWSVGSRGGLINSPLHF
TGTGCCTGGAGTGTAGGCAGCCGTGGGGGACTAATTAATTCACCCCTCCACTTT
>TRBJ1-2|TRBD1|TRBV2|once
CAGGTDNYGYTF
TGTGCCGGAGGGACAGACAACTATGGCTACACCTTC
>TRBJ1-2|NA|TRBV7-2|few
CASSSPLLQQLPYGYTF
TGTGCCAGCAGCTCTCCCTTACTACAACAACTTCCCTATGGCTACACCTTC
>TRBJ2-1|TRBD1|TRBV11-2|NA
CASSLTETGGNLYEQFF
TGTGCCAGCAGCTTAACAGAAACAGGGGGCAATTTGTATGAGCAGTTCTTC
>TRBJ1-5|NA|TRBV21-1|NA
CASSAGQGRNQPQHF
TGTGCCAGCAGCGCGGGACAGGGACGCAATCAGCCCCAGCATTTT
>TRBJ1-4|NA|TRBV19|once
CASRETGFTNEKLFF
TGTGCCAGTAGAGAGACAGGTTTCACTAATGAAAAACTGTTTTTT